This TCR beta chain stems from a study of T cells after posttransplantation cyclophosphamide. General study findings and limits: Tissue-infiltrating T cells from skin or gut overlapped little with blood T cells. Later blood repertoires were often dominated by clones from the donor CD8+ memory compartment.

Assay used: immunoSEQ multiplex PCR; TCRdb lists only in-frame clones, some missing. The sample contains about 17,000 clones, about 82% of which appear only once. As for this clone: Antigen unknown.

Per germline, CDR1 MNHNY and CDR2 SVGAGI (reference sequence). The CDR3 has 14 residues. V shed 2 bases and J shed 3 bases, with 8 bases lying between them. Sampled 1 year posttransplant, controls received myeloablative marrow transplants, methotrexate and a calcineurin inhibitor. This chain uses TRBV6-6 with TRBJ1-5, with TRBD1 as a possible D gene (5 bases). The clonotype comes from a male patient in his thirties who received an allogeneic stem cell transplant from an unrelated donor, was CMV-positive, and had acute and chronic GVHD. Some T cells may be provided by the graft donor. The input for sequencing was PBMCs, taken 441 days after allogeneic stem cell transplant with calcineurin inhibitor and methotrexate. The CDR3: CASSYRGFNQPQHF. The CDR3 bases are TGTGCCAGCAGTTACAGGGGATTCAATCAGCCCCAGCATTTT.